One sample yielded the 26 T cell receptor beta chains listed below, sequenced in a study of T-cell reconstitution after alpha-beta-depleted transplantation in children. A library of TCRbeta sequences, prepared with unique molecular identifiers, was generated. In TCRdb, the PCR reads were re-called with MiXCR into one record per CDR3 protein. The sample records about 500,000 distinct CDR3 sequences, roughly 33% being singletons. The material sequenced was PBMCs from the stem cell graft donor, taken from the stem cell graft. These receptors all come from a human donor who donated a stem cell graft to a child with aplastic anemia.

This clonotype appeared a single time. The chain is built from TRBV19 and TRBJ1-2; TRBD1 matches 7 bases. CDR3 length equals 14 residues. Per germline, CDR1 LNHDA and CDR2 SQIVND (reference sequence). After removal of 2 bases from V and 5 bases from J, the junction contained 5 bases not matched to a gene. CDR3 sequence: CASSIPDRAYGYTF. As DNA, the CDR3 is TGTGCCAGTAGTATACCAGACAGGGCTTATGGCTACACCTTC.

This CDR3 is CASSSRRGELFF. CDR3 in DNA: TGTGCCAGCAGTTCCCGTCGCGGGGAGCTGTTTTTT. The J gene is TRBJ2-2, the V gene TRBV6-5; no firm D call. The CDR3 spans 12 residues. V shed 4 bases and J shed 7 bases, with 7 bases lying between them. Germline loops: CDR1 MNHEY, CDR2 SVGAGI.

V gene TRBV5-4 combines with J gene TRBJ2-7, with D perhaps matching TRBD1 or TRBD2 (5 bases each). V was trimmed by 7 bases and J by 1 base, leaving 12 bases between them. The CDR3 totals 13 residues. Per germline, CDR1 SGHNT and CDR2 YYREEE (reference sequence). The CDR3 DNA reads as TGTGCCAGCTCCACAGGAGGTTCCTACGAGCAGTACTTC. Residues: CASSTGGSYEQYF.

This clonotype occurred many times. This rearrangement joins TRBV2 to TRBJ1-4; 7 positions agree with TRBD1. CDR1 and CDR2 from the germline V gene are SNHLY and FYNNEI. CDR3 length equals 14 residues. V trimming: 6 bases; J trimming: 3 bases; junction bases outside the gene matches: 4. The CDR3 is CASSRDRSNEKLFF. As DNA, the CDR3 is TGTGCCAGCAGCCGGGACAGATCTAATGAAAAACTGTTTTTT. The full variable domain, completed using reference TRBV2 and TRBJ1-4, is EPEVTQTPSHQVTQMGQEVILRCVPISNHLYFYWYRQILGQKVEFLVSFYNNEISEKSEIFDDQFSVERPDGSNFTLKIRSTKLEDSAMYFCASSRDRSNEKLFFGSGTQLSVL.

The chain links TRBV5-6 to TRBJ1-1; 7 bases agree with TRBD1. The CDR3 runs to 15 residues. V was clipped by 5 bases and J by 2 bases; unmatched bases: 9. Germline CDR1 SGHDT, CDR2 YYEEEE. As DNA, the CDR3 is TGTGCCAGCAGACCAGAACAGGGGCCAAACACTGAAGCTTTCTTT. As protein: CASRPEQGPNTEAFF.

This clonotype was observed many times. This chain joins TRBV7-2 and TRBJ2-3; D is unclear. Trimming shortened V by 6 bases and J by 3 bases, and 4 bases separated the two germline ends. The CDR3 is made up of 11 amino acids. Per the germline V gene, CDR1 is SGHTA and CDR2 is FQGNSA. CDR3 DNA: TGTGCCAGCAGGCGGACAGATACGCAGTATTTT. This sequence encodes CASRRTDTQYF.

This clonotype has a handful of counts. The rearrangement uses TRBV7-2 and TRBJ2-7, with TRBD2 matching over 13 bases. Germline trimming cut 5 bases from V and 7 bases from J; bases unmatched to any gene: 8. Germline V gives CDR1 SGHTA, CDR2 FQGNSA. CDR3 length: 15 residues. CDR3 in amino acids: CASSTRLAGGEEQYF. CDR3 nucleotide sequence: TGTGCCAGCAGCACAAGACTAGCGGGAGGCGAGGAGCAGTACTTC.

This clonotype was counted only a few times. This chain connects TRBV10-1 to TRBJ2-1; 7 positions match TRBD2. Germline assignment: CDR1 WNHNN and CDR2 SYGVQD (reference sequence). The trim removed 2 bases at V and 3 bases at J, leaving 10 bases unmatched. The CDR3 contains 17 residues. Written as DNA, the CDR3 is TGCGCCAGCAGTGAGGGGGAAGCGGGGCCATACTACAATGAGCAGTTCTTC. The encoded protein is CASSEGEAGPYYNEQFF.

This chain joins TRBV20-1 and TRBJ1-2; a weak D match, TRBD1 (5 bases). The CDR3 extends over 16 amino acids. Trimming left V 0 bases short and J 2 bases short, with 16 bases between. CDR1 is DFQATT and CDR2 is SNEGSKA in the germline V gene (reference sequence). CDR3 sequence reads: CSARDQGGRGNYGYTF. DNA of the CDR3: TGCAGTGCTAGAGATCAAGGAGGGCGGGGGAACTATGGCTACACCTTC.

The chain carries TRBV6-5 and TRBJ1-2; D not certain. The CDR3 covers 13 residues. V dropped 4 bases and J dropped 3 bases, with 9 bases sitting between them. The germline CDR1 and CDR2 sequences are MNHEY and SVGAGI. The CDR3 nucleotides read TGTGCCAGCAGTTCCCTTGTCTACTATGGCTACACCTTC. This gives the protein CASSSLVYYGYTF.

The CDR3 nucleotides read TGTGCCAGCAGCCAAACCAGGGGTTTCGGTGGTGAAGCTTTCTTT. It is translated as CASSQTRGFGGEAFF. This rearrangement joins TRBV3-1 to TRBJ1-1, with D possibly TRBD1 on 6 matching bases. The CDR3 spans 15 residues. Trimming shortened V by 2 bases and J by 7 bases, and 17 bases separated the two germline ends. Germline V gene data show CDR1 as LGHDT and CDR2 as YNNKEL (reference sequence).

In its sample, this clonotype was seen a few times. The rearrangement uses TRBV12-3 or TRBV12-4 and TRBJ2-7; D might be TRBD2 (7 bases). V was pared by 3 bases and J by 3 bases, with 15 bases between. This CDR3 contains 15 residues. The DNA for the CDR3 is TGTGCCAGCAGTTTCTACGCGGGGGCGCTCTACGAGCAGTACTTC. Protein sequence: CASSFYAGALYEQYF.

The genes are TRBV27 and TRBJ2-1, with 9 nucleotides matching TRBD2. The germline CDR1 and CDR2 sequences are MNHEY and SMNVEV (reference sequence). The CDR3 totals 17 residues. The ends lost 3 bases at V and 0 bases at J; junction bases unmatched: 6. CDR3 DNA sequence: TGTGCCAGCAGTTTTTGGGTTAGCGGGAGCTCCTACAATGAGCAGTTCTTC. Its translation is CASSFWVSGSSYNEQFF.

A few counts support this clonotype. The chain links TRBV12-3 or TRBV12-4 to TRBJ2-2, with D hard to call. CDR3 size: 17 residues. Trimming left V 5 bases short and J 0 bases short, with 16 bases between. CDR3 nucleotide sequence: TGTGCCAGCAGTCCCCCGGTTGTAGGGTCGAACACCGGGGAGCTGTTTTTT. The encoded protein is CASSPPVVGSNTGELFF.

The count of this clonotype is one. The chain couples TRBV5-4 to TRBJ1-5, with 8 positions matching TRBD1. Trimming took 3 bases from V and 1 from J; bases not matched to a gene: 12. Germline values: CDR1 SGHNT, CDR2 YYREEE (reference sequence). The CDR3 length is 18 residues. The CDR3 DNA reads TGTGCCAGCAGCTCCGCGGGGGGAGGACAGGGCAGCAATCAGCCCCAGCATTTT. This translates into CASSSAGGGQGSNQPQHF.

This chain connects TRBV5-1 to TRBJ2-5, with TRBD1 matching 8 bases. This CDR3 has 15 amino acids. Germline V gene sequence: CDR1 SGHRS, CDR2 YFSETQ. V was clipped by 4 bases and J by 3 bases; unmatched bases: 8. CDR3 amino acids: CASSPGDRTKETQYF. CDR3 in DNA: TGCGCCAGCAGCCCTGGGGACAGGACCAAAGAGACCCAGTACTTC. The variable domain in full, completed from reference TRBV5-1 and TRBJ2-5, reads KAGVTQTPRYLIKTRGQQVTLSCSPISGHRSVSWYQQTPGQGLQFLFEYFSETQRNKGNFPGRFSGRQFSNSRSEMNVSTLELGDSALYLCASSPGDRTKETQYFGPGTRLLVL.

V gene TRBV29-1 combines with J gene TRBJ2-7; a weak D match, TRBD1 (6 bases). Trimming removed 3 bases at V and 5 bases at J, with 14 bases between. In germline, CDR1 is SQVTM, CDR2 ANQGSEA. The CDR3 is 13 amino acids. The CDR3 here is CSVDPRGRNEQYF. The CDR3 bases are TGCAGCGTTGATCCCAGGGGCAGGAACGAGCAGTACTTC.

V usage is TRBV19 and J usage is TRBJ1-6, with D hard to call. This CDR3 is 15 amino acids long. The V gene's germline CDR1 is LNHDA and CDR2 SQIVND (reference sequence). Trimming took 6 bases from V and 10 from J, leaving 19 bases between them. CDR3 nucleotides: TGTGCCAGTAGCCCTCGCGGGAAGGGCCAATCACCCCTCCACTTT. The encoded protein is CASSPRGKGQSPLHF.

This clonotype was seen only a few times. This chain uses TRBV5-5 with TRBJ2-1, with a possible D match to TRBD2 (7 bases). V shed 2 bases and J shed 8 bases, with 11 bases lying between them. The CDR3 is made up of 13 amino acids. Germline V CDR1 and CDR2: SGHKS, YYEKEE (reference sequence). The CDR3 nucleotides are TGTGCCAGCAGCTTTGCGGGGGCGGATGAGCAGTTCTTC. It translates to CASSFAGADEQFF.

This clonotype was found a few times. The rearrangement uses TRBV29-1 and TRBJ2-7; D gene unclear. Per the germline V gene, CDR1 is SQVTM and CDR2 is ANQGSEA. Trimming stripped 2 bases from V and 0 bases from J, with 14 bases between. This CDR3 has 15 residues. Here the CDR3 DNA reads TGCAGCGTTGAATCGAGCAGCACGAGCTCCTACGAGCAGTACTTC. Protein sequence: CSVESSSTSSYEQYF.

This clonotype turned up a few times. The chain links TRBV3-1 to TRBJ2-1; D unresolved. The length of the CDR3 is 21 residues. V gave up 1 base and J gave up 4 bases, with 29 bases separating them. CDR1 is LGHDT and CDR2 is YNNKEL in the germline V gene (reference sequence). In DNA form, the CDR3 reads TGTGCCAGCAGCCAAGCTTCCCCCCAGCTTCTTTCCCCGCCGGCTTACAATGAGCAGTTCTTC. Translation gives CASSQASPQLLSPPAYNEQFF.

This clonotype was seen only a few times. V gene TRBV24-1 combines with J gene TRBJ2-1; unclear D gene. V lost 7 bases, J lost 5 bases, and 17 bases lay in between. The length of the CDR3 is 15 residues. In germline, CDR1 is KGHDR, CDR2 SFDVKD. The DNA for the CDR3 is TGTGCCACCAGGGCCCGAGGTACCCTTCACAATGAGCAGTTCTTC. This codes for CATRARGTLHNEQFF.

This clonotype showed up just a few times. The rearrangement uses TRBV18 and TRBJ2-3, with 7 bases that match TRBD1. The germline V gene has CDR1 KGHSH and CDR2 LQKENI. CDR3 length: 17 amino acids. V shed 5 bases, J shed 2 bases, and the junction held 13 bases outside the gene matches. In DNA, the CDR3 is TGTGCCAGCTCAGCCAGGGGGACGGAGTACCACACAGATACGCAGTATTTT. This encodes CASSARGTEYHTDTQYF.

This clonotype was counted between two and nine times. The chain combines TRBV5-1 with TRBJ1-6, with 11 bases identical to TRBD1. The length of the CDR3 is 15 residues. Trimming at V came to 5 bases and at J to 6 bases, leaving 4 bases not matched to a gene. The V gene's germline CDR1 is SGHRS and CDR2 YFSETQ. The CDR3 DNA reads TGCGCCAGCAGGGACAGGGGGCGAAGTAATTCACCCCTCCACTTT. It is translated as CASRDRGRSNSPLHF.

This clonotype was recorded at least ten times. V gene TRBV6-5 combines with J gene TRBJ2-5; D is unclear. The CDR3 consists of 12 residues. The V gene lost 0 bases and the J gene lost 5 bases, with 4 bases spanning the gap. CDR1 is MNHEY and CDR2 is SVGAGI in the germline V gene. This chain's CDR3 is CASSYSGETQYF. CDR3 DNA sequence: TGTGCCAGCAGTTACTCGGGGGAGACCCAGTACTTC.

The chain carries TRBV6-5 and TRBJ1-2; D is perhaps TRBD1 (5 bases). Trimming took off 2 bases at V and 7 bases at J, with 11 bases between the two ends. Per germline, CDR1 MNHEY and CDR2 SVGAGI. The CDR3 contains 13 residues. As DNA, the CDR3 is TGTGCCAGCAGTTACCGGACACTTAGTGGCTACACCTTC. Protein: CASSYRTLSGYTF.